The sample holds a few counts of the clone carrying this TCR beta chain. Antigen unknown. The J segment lost 7 bases and the V segment lost 5 bases, leaving 10 bases of the junction unmatched. Germline CDR1 and CDR2: SGHAT and FQNNGV. The CDR3 consists of 15 residues. TCRdb fed the 5' RACE reads into MiXCR, producing one record per CDR3 protein. The table shows approximately 390,000 distinct CDR3 sequences, with around a sixth occurring only once. These data are taken from a study of T-cell memory formation after mild COVID-19. General observations from the study: A subset of responding clones appeared in pre-infection memory, suggesting cross-reactive memory joined.

The sequence was obtained from a man aged 18-30 years who had mild COVID-19 (a few samples of this study predate the infection). Cell type and time point are not known. Sequencing input: PBMCs or a T cell subset sorted from them (not recorded which). The rearrangement links TRBV11-2 to TRBJ2-1, with 8 bases matching TRBD2. The CDR3 sequence: CASSRELAGSNEQFF. The CDR3, as DNA: TGTGCCAGCAGCCGTGAGTTAGCGGGGTCGAATGAGCAGTTCTTC.